Below are 15 T cell receptor beta chains sequenced from a single sample in a study of blood T cell repertoires in COVID-19 (TCRdb year 2020). Library generation was performed with the immunoSEQ multiplex PCR assay. This is the immuneACCESS table as TCRdb keeps it, with only in-frame sequences that have V and J called. A part of the clones is gone; compared with another copy, unresolved V genes explain less than half, and the rest is unexplained. The sample table lists some 190,000 clones, around 86% of them with a count of one. In total, the top ten clones hold about 22% of the sample. The source material was PBMCs or T cells enriched from blood (not recorded which). Receptor source: a woman aged 40 to 50 in a cohort exposed to, infected with or recovered from COVID-19 (not recorded which).

The chain links TRBV5-1 to TRBJ1-1; tentative D call: TRBD1 (6 bases). V was cut by 0 bases and J by 4 bases, with 7 bases left in between. Germline V CDR1 and CDR2: SGHRS, YFSETQ. There are 13 residues in the CDR3. This CDR3 reads CASSLVQGTEAFF. The CDR3 DNA reads TGCGCCAGCAGCTTGGTACAGGGCACTGAAGCTTTCTTT.

This clone is a singleton in its sample. V and J are TRBV7-9 and TRBJ1-2; 7 bases are shared with TRBD1. The CDR3 is 16 amino acids. The germline CDR1 and CDR2 sequences are SEHNR and FQNEAQ (reference sequence). V lost 5 bases to trimming and J lost 2 bases; unmatched junction nucleotides: 11. The chain's CDR3 is CASSPMGGQMNYGYTF. CDR3 sequence (DNA): TGTGCCAGCAGCCCGATGGGGGGACAGATGAACTATGGCTACACCTTC.

This clone was seen only once. The chain carries TRBV12-3 or TRBV12-4 and TRBJ1-1, with D maybe TRBD1 (5 bases). The CDR3 runs to 12 residues. V shed 6 bases and J shed 8 bases, with 13 bases lying between them. The CDR3, as DNA: TGTGCCAGCAGCTCCGGGCAGGGAGAAGCTTTCTTT. Translation: CASSSGQGEAFF.

This chain joins TRBV3-1 (or the pseudogene TRBV3-2) and TRBJ1-3; D is possibly TRBD1 (5 bases). Trimming stripped 3 bases from V and 0 bases from J, with 21 bases between. The germline V gene has CDR1 LGHDT and CDR2 YNNKEL (reference sequence). The CDR3 runs to 19 residues. This CDR3 is CASSQLRQCIESSGNTIYF. The CDR3 coding sequence is TGTGCCAGCAGCCAGCTACGACAGTGCATAGAGAGCTCTGGAAACACCATATATTTT.

The rearrangement joins TRBV2 to TRBJ2-3; D may be TRBD2 (5 bases). Germline V gene sequence: CDR1 SNHLY, CDR2 FYNNEI. The CDR3 sequence is 9 residues long. Trimming stripped 5 bases from V and 15 bases from J, with 9 bases between. The CDR3 sequence: CASSTTTYF. In DNA form, the CDR3 reads TGTGCCAGCAGTACGACTACTTATTTT.

V usage is TRBV4-1 and J usage is TRBJ1-5; a possible D gene is TRBD1 (5 bases). There are 15 residues in the CDR3. V dropped 4 bases and J dropped 4 bases, with 14 bases sitting between them. CDR1 and CDR2 (germline): MGHRA, YSYEKL. In DNA, the CDR3 is TGCGCCAGCAGCCCGGGGGAGGGTCGGAATCAGCCCCAGCATTTT. It yields the protein CASSPGEGRNQPQHF.

This clone was seen a few times. The CDR3 DNA reads as TGTGCCATCAGTGAGTTCGATGGAAATAGCAACGAGCAGTACTTC. It codes for CAISEFDGNSNEQYF. The rearrangement joins TRBV10-3 to TRBJ2-7; D is unresolved. Trimming shortened V by 1 base and J by 5 bases, and 15 bases separated the two germline ends. CDR1 and CDR2 (germline): ENHRY, SYGVKD. This CDR3 spans 15 amino acids.

The chain carries TRBV5-1 and TRBJ2-7; a weak D match, TRBD2 (5 bases). This CDR3 is built from 13 residues. Trimming took off 4 bases at V and 3 bases at J, with 11 bases between the two ends. Germline assignment: CDR1 SGHRS and CDR2 YFSETQ. The CDR3 spells CASSPTIRYEQYF. CDR3 nucleotide sequence: TGCGCCAGCAGCCCGACTATCCGCTACGAGCAGTACTTC.

The chain combines TRBV2 with TRBJ2-3; no firm D call. The CDR3 contains 15 residues. V gave up 3 bases and J gave up 0 bases, with 10 bases separating them. Germline assignment: CDR1 SNHLY and CDR2 FYNNEI. This chain's CDR3 is CASSDPQRSTDTQYF. In DNA, the CDR3 is TGTGCCAGCAGTGACCCCCAGAGGAGCACAGATACGCAGTATTTT.

The rearrangement uses TRBV19 and TRBJ1-6; no reliable D call. V dropped 4 bases and J dropped 0 bases, with 10 bases sitting between them. There are 16 residues in the CDR3. The germline gives CDR1 LNHDA, CDR2 SQIVND (reference sequence). The CDR3 DNA reads TGTGCCAGTAGTAGAACGATGAGCTCCTATAATTCACCCCTCCACTTT. Amino acids: CASSRTMSSYNSPLHF.

This sequence joins TRBV2 and TRBJ2-5; 9 bases line up with TRBD1. Unmatched junction bases numbered 4, after V lost 5 bases and J lost 0 bases. This CDR3 spans 15 amino acids. Germline V gene sequence: CDR1 SNHLY, CDR2 FYNNEI. The CDR3 reads CASSQGTGYQETQYF. CDR3 bases: TGTGCCAGCAGTCAGGGGACAGGGTACCAAGAGACCCAGTACTTC.

This clone was seen a handful of times. The chain carries TRBV5-4 and TRBJ2-7; 7 bases fit TRBD2. J was trimmed by 2 bases and V by 3 bases; bases with no gene match: 2. CDR3 size: 13 residues. Germline CDR1 and CDR2: SGHNT and YYREEE (reference sequence). The CDR3 loop reads CASSYGGTYEQYF. In DNA, the CDR3 is TGTGCCAGCAGCTACGGGGGGACCTACGAGCAGTACTTC.

The CDR3 sequence: CASSLDRYNSPLHF. CDR3 coding DNA: TGCGCCAGCAGCCTGGACAGGTATAATTCACCCCTCCACTTT. The genes are TRBV5-1 and TRBJ1-6, with 7 nucleotides matching TRBD1. With 4 bases clipped from V and 4 bases from J, the junction kept 2 bases outside the gene matches. Germline lookup yields CDR1 SGHRS and CDR2 YFSETQ. The CDR3 sequence is 14 residues long.

The chain joins TRBV19 to TRBJ1-2, with 8 bases that match TRBD1. CDR3 length: 12 amino acids. From germline, CDR1 is LNHDA and CDR2 SQIVND (reference sequence). V shed 7 bases and J 8 bases; nucleotides not matched to a gene: 6. As DNA, the CDR3 is TGTGCCAGTACCCAGGGGGCGCAAGGCTACACCTTC. Translating it yields CASTQGAQGYTF.

The chain uses TRBV19 and TRBJ2-7; possibly TRBD2 for D (6 bases). Germline V lookup: CDR1 LNHDA, CDR2 SQIVND (reference sequence). This CDR3 comprises 14 residues. With 6 bases removed from V and 2 bases from J, the gap between germline ends came to 14 bases. The CDR3 region is CASSFKLAAYEQYF. Written as DNA, the CDR3 is TGTGCCAGTAGCTTCAAATTAGCGGCCTACGAGCAGTACTTC.